These 10 T cell receptor beta chains share one sample of origin, sequenced in a study of Graves' ophthalmopathy and Graves' hyperthyroidism. Investigators amplified TCR beta CDR3 regions from RNA transcripts. Amplification began with first-round RT-PCR using HTBI primers, then second-round multiplex PCR was performed. TCRdb reprocessed the multiplex PCR reads via MiXCR and lists one record per CDR3 protein. The table includes about 480,000 distinct CDR3 sequences, around 15% detected once. The sample taken for sequencing was blood. The receptors come from a woman between 25 and 40 years old with Graves' ophthalmopathy.

This clonotype appeared a few times. This chain links TRBV9 with TRBJ2-7; 7 bases map to TRBD2. V was clipped by 1 base and J by 8 bases; unmatched bases: 3. CDR3 size: 12 residues. The germline CDR1 and CDR2 sequences are SGDLS and YYNGEE. In nucleotides, the CDR3 is TGTGCCAGCAGCGTACCGGGGGGACAGCAGTACTTC. Its protein is CASSVPGGQQYF.

This clonotype was observed a few times. The genes are TRBV5-8 and TRBJ2-7; no clear D. CDR1 SGHTS and CDR2 YDEGEE come from the germline V gene. Deletions cut 0 bases from V and 6 bases from J, with 13 bases between. This CDR3 has 14 amino acids. As DNA, the CDR3 is TGTGCCAGCAGCTTGGAAGTTAGACATCTCGAGCAGTACTTC. Translation gives CASSLEVRHLEQYF.

This clonotype turned up a few times. The chain links TRBV3-1 to TRBJ1-1; a weak D match, TRBD1 (5 bases). Looked up from germline, CDR1 is LGHDT and CDR2 is YNNKEL (reference sequence). This CDR3 region has 14 residues. The germline V and J ends were trimmed by 0 bases and 6 bases, with 11 bases remaining between them. CDR3 sequence: CASSQDLGDSEAFF. In DNA, the CDR3 is TGTGCCAGCAGCCAAGATTTGGGGGATTCTGAAGCTTTCTTT.

In this sample, this clonotype turned up many times. The rearrangement joins TRBV28 to TRBJ2-7, with unresolved D. The V end was cut by 3 bases, the J end by 0 bases, with 9 bases between. Germline V CDR1 and CDR2: MDHEN, SYDVKM. The CDR3 has 14 amino acids. Written as DNA, the CDR3 is TGTGCCAGCAGTTTTGATGGGCTCTCCTACGAGCAGTACTTC. Protein product: CASSFDGLSYEQYF.

This clonotype was seen at least ten times. A read error is possible here, since a much larger clone lies one base away. The chain couples TRBV10-3 to TRBJ1-1, with 8 bases matching TRBD1. The CDR3 runs to 15 residues. CDR1 is ENHRY and CDR2 is SYGVKD in the germline V gene. DNA for the CDR3: TGTACCACTCTGGACAGGGTTGAGCCCAACACTGAAGCTTTCTTT. This sequence encodes CTTLDRVEPNTEAFF.

This clonotype was counted between two and nine times. The genes are TRBV18 and TRBJ2-3; no clear D gene. This CDR3 has 15 amino acids. The germline V and J ends were trimmed by 4 bases and 4 bases, with 15 bases remaining between them. CDR1 and CDR2 from the germline V gene are KGHSH and LQKENI. CDR3 coding DNA: TGTGCCAGCTCACAAAGGTCAGATCGGCCAGATACGCAGTATTTT. It codes for CASSQRSDRPDTQYF.

The genes are TRBV6-4 and TRBJ2-7; no reliable D call. This CDR3 comprises 15 residues. V shed 5 bases and J shed 7 bases, with 21 bases lying between them. Per the germline V gene, CDR1 is MRHNA and CDR2 is SNTAGT. CDR3 DNA sequence: TGTGCCAGCAGTCCTACCCCGGGCTATACGCGGGAGCAGTACTTC. This codes for CASSPTPGYTREQYF.

This clonotype showed up many times. This chain joins TRBV19 and TRBJ2-7, with TRBD2 matching over 12 bases. The CDR3 loop spans 15 amino acids. Trimming took 9 bases from V and 0 from J; bases not matched to a gene: 6. CDR1 and CDR2 from the germline V gene are LNHDA and SQIVND (reference sequence). Here the CDR3 DNA reads TGTGCCAGCAAAACTAGCGGGGGGTACTCCTACGAGCAGTACTTC. It yields the protein CASKTSGGYSYEQYF.

This clonotype was recorded at least ten times. The chain uses TRBV28 and TRBJ1-2; D is unclear. Between the trimmed V and J ends, which lost 2 bases and 7 bases, there was a span of 8 bases. From germline, CDR1 is MDHEN and CDR2 SYDVKM. This CDR3 is built from 12 residues. CDR3 bases: TGTGCCAGCAGTTTAGACGGTTTTGGCTACACCTTC. Translation gives CASSLDGFGYTF.

There are many counts of this clonotype. The chain recombines TRBV6-1 with TRBJ1-1; D is undetermined. Trimming pared 2 bases from V and 11 bases from J, leaving 12 bases between. The CDR3 is 12 residues long. Germline loops: CDR1 MNHNS, CDR2 SASEGT. DNA for the CDR3: TGTGCCAGCAGTGAAATATGGATAGGGGCTTTCTTT. It translates to CASSEIWIGAFF.